A single T cell receptor beta chain is shown here with its context. Its matching antigen is unknown. Time point here: sample taken at primary tumor resection. Whole RNA obtained from tumor, nontumor lung or frozen PBMC underwent sequencing without sorting. This CDR3 contains 16 residues. V dropped 1 base and J dropped 1 base, with 13 bases sitting between them. Germline CDR1 SGHVS, CDR2 FQNEAQ. TCRdb re-analysed the 5' RACE reads in MiXCR, keeping a single row per CDR3 protein. There are roughly 100,000 distinct CDR3 sequences in the sample; 7.5% to 10% occur only once, and 6.9% lies in the top ten. The sample comes from a study of spatial heterogeneity in lung cancer. For the study at large: Each time, sequencing found more beta-chain sequences than alpha-chain sequences. TCR and UMI combinations that were unique each appeared, on average, more than ten times in raw reads. Study-level results: Resection saw ubiquitous expanded tumor TCRs appear in blood more than follow-up did.

The gene calls are TRBV7-8 and TRBJ1-1; tentatively, D is TRBD1 (6 bases). The sample consisted of PBMCs, taken at surgery. The sequence derives from a male donor with early-stage non-small cell lung cancer. The CDR3 nucleotides read TGTGCCAGCAGCTTAGGGCAGGGGCGGGAGAACACTGAAGCTTTCTTT. Protein: CASSLGQGRENTEAFF. The full variable domain, its missing parts supplied by reference TRBV7-8 and TRBJ1-1, is GAGVSQSPRYKVAKRGQDVALRCDPISGHVSLFWYQQALGQGPEFLTYFQNEAQLDKSGLPSDRFFAERPEGSVSTLKIQRTQQEDSAVYLCASSLGQGRENTEAFFGQGTRLTVV.